This T cell receptor beta chain was sequenced during a study of T cell responses to AZD1222 COVID-19 vaccine. Repertoires were generated with immunoSEQ multiplex PCR, while TCRdb's copy carries only in-frame clones and drops some. The sample records more than 85,000 clones, 85% to 90% being singletons. Worth noting for this clone: Its antigen is currently unknown.

Study-wide results and limits: Among those given AZD1222, only five to seven were seropositive at baseline. Two doses of AZD1222 preceded a rise in Spike-specific TCR breadth and depth.

The source of this sequence is an adult in good health. Specimen: peripheral blood, collected on day 0 of AZD1222 vaccination.

The CDR3 is CASSLDGNYGYTF. In DNA, the CDR3 is TGTGCCAGCAGCTTAGACGGGAACTATGGCTACACCTTC. J is TRBJ1-2 and V is TRBV7-2, with no clear D. Germline-derived CDR1 and CDR2 are SGHTA and FQGNSA. The CDR3 sequence is 13 residues long. Trimming removed 1 base at V and 2 bases at J, with 5 bases between.